This passage covers 21 T cell receptor beta chains from one sample sequenced in a study of T cells after somatic rescue of genetic block. Profiled with immunoSEQ multiplex PCR; TCRdb holds only in-frame clones, not every one. Among under 150,000 clones listed, about 90% were seen once. The source material was peripheral blood mononuclear cells (PBMCs). The receptors originated from a young woman.

The rearrangement uses TRBV5-4 and TRBJ1-1; D is undetermined. The CDR3 runs to 15 residues. The V and J ends lost 9 bases and 2 bases respectively, with 20 bases between them. Germline-derived CDR1 and CDR2 are SGHNT and YYREEE (reference sequence). The CDR3: CAILNRPPGNTEAFF. CDR3 DNA sequence: TGTGCCATCCTAAACCGACCCCCAGGAAACACTGAAGCTTTCTTT.

The chain combines TRBV19 with TRBJ2-7; D gene ambiguous. V was clipped by 1 base and J by 1 base, with 8 bases between them. The CDR3 is 14 amino acids. The germline CDR1 and CDR2 sequences are LNHDA and SQIVND (reference sequence). CDR3 protein: CASSIGRFSYEQYF. In DNA, the CDR3 is TGTGCCAGTAGTATAGGCAGGTTTTCCTACGAGCAGTACTTC.

As for this clone: One end of the junction does not line up with germline, which may come from a read error. The J gene is TRBJ1-1, the V gene TRBV10-3; 9 bases align to TRBD1. CDR3 length: 15 residues. Germline V CDR1 and CDR2: ENHRY, SYGVKD. In nucleotides, the CDR3 is TGTGCCATCAGGGCGCTGGGACAGGGAAGTACTGAGGCTTTCTTT. It yields the protein CAIRALGQGSTEAFF.

The rearrangement uses TRBV28 and TRBJ1-2, with no clear D. Trimming cost V 10 bases and J 7 bases, with 19 bases left between them. Looked up from germline, CDR1 is MDHEN and CDR2 is SYDVKM. There are 13 residues in the CDR3. The CDR3 DNA sequence: TGTGCCACCCTGGCGCAGGTAGGCGGTGGCTACACCTTC. Translation: CATLAQVGGGYTF.

The chain uses TRBV30 and TRBJ1-3; no definite D call. With 4 bases removed from V and 0 bases from J, the gap between germline ends came to 13 bases. Looked up from germline, CDR1 is GTSNPN and CDR2 is SVGIG (reference sequence). The CDR3 is made up of 15 amino acids. In nucleotides, the CDR3 is TGTGCCTGGAAGTCTGGCAGCCACTCTGGAAACACCATATATTTT. It yields the protein CAWKSGSHSGNTIYF.

The V call is TRBV5-4, the J call TRBJ2-7; 9 bases match TRBD1. CDR1 and CDR2 (germline): SGHNT, YYREEE (reference sequence). V lost 3 bases and J lost 7; bases outside the gene matches: 11. This CDR3 comprises 15 residues. The CDR3: CASSSGTGYTREQYF. The CDR3 DNA is TGTGCCAGCAGCTCTGGGACAGGGTACACGCGTGAGCAGTACTTC.

The genes are TRBV5-4 and TRBJ2-1; a possible D gene is TRBD2 (7 bases). Per the germline V gene, CDR1 is SGHNT and CDR2 is YYREEE (reference sequence). V lost 0 bases, J lost 8 bases, and 15 bases lay in between. CDR3 size: 15 residues. Here the CDR3 reads CASSLAGGSGDEQFF. The DNA for the CDR3 is TGTGCCAGCAGCTTGGCGGGGGGCAGCGGCGATGAGCAGTTCTTC.

The chain combines TRBV7-2 with TRBJ1-1; D perhaps matches TRBD1 (5 bases). V was trimmed by 3 bases and J by 0 bases, leaving 11 bases between them. CDR1 is SGHTA, CDR2 FQGNSA, per germline. This CDR3 spans 15 amino acids. The CDR3 reads CASSFLGGLNTEAFF. CDR3 nucleotides: TGTGCCAGCAGCTTCCTCGGGGGTCTGAACACTGAAGCTTTCTTT. Drawing the rest from reference TRBV7-2 and TRBJ1-1, the complete variable domain is GAGVSQSPSNKVTEKGKDVELRCDPISGHTALYWYRQSLGQGLEFLIYFQGNSAPDKSGLPSDRFSAERTGGSVSTLTIQRTQQEDSAVYLCASSFLGGLNTEAFFGQGTRLTVV.

The V and J genes are TRBV30 and TRBJ1-1, with a possible D match to TRBD1 (5 bases). Germline CDR1 reads GTSNPN; CDR2 reads SVGIG (reference sequence). The CDR3 has 13 residues. Trimming cost V 3 bases and J 0 bases, with 8 bases left between them. CDR3 sequence: CAWRGRVNTEAFF. CDR3 bases: TGTGCCTGGAGGGGACGGGTGAACACTGAAGCTTTCTTT.

The genes are TRBV9 and TRBJ1-6; 9 nucleotides align to TRBD1. This CDR3 has 18 amino acids. From germline, CDR1 is SGDLS and CDR2 YYNGEE. The V gene end was trimmed by 4 bases and the J gene end by 7 bases; junction bases not matched to a gene: 15. CDR3 in amino acids: CASSTRRGTGPENSPLHF. DNA of the CDR3: TGTGCCAGCAGCACGAGGCGGGGGACAGGGCCAGAAAATTCACCCCTCCACTTT. The complete variable domain, with remaining parts taken from reference TRBV9 and TRBJ1-6, reads DSGVTQTPKHLITATGQRVTLRCSPRSGDLSVYWYQQSLDQGLQFLIQYYNGEERAKGNILERFSAQQFPDLHSELNLSSLELGDSALYFCASSTRRGTGPENSPLHFGNGTRLTVT.

The chain recombines TRBV6-5 with TRBJ2-5; the D gene is possibly TRBD2 (6 bases). This CDR3 has 13 residues. The V and J ends lost 10 bases and 5 bases respectively, with 17 bases between them. The germline V gene has CDR1 MNHEY and CDR2 SVGAGI. The CDR3 bases are TGTGCCACCCAGAAGACTAGAAGGGAGACCCAGTACTTC. Encoded protein: CATQKTRRETQYF.

The genes are TRBV6-6 and TRBJ2-7; D unresolved. The CDR3 is made up of 15 amino acids. Germline assignment: CDR1 MNHNY and CDR2 SVGAGI (reference sequence). Trimming cost V 5 bases and J 2 bases, with 16 bases left between them. The CDR3 loop is CASSPPSGFPYEQYF. As DNA, the CDR3 is TGTGCCAGCAGTCCCCCTTCGGGCTTCCCCTACGAGCAGTACTTC.

The rearrangement links TRBV9 to TRBJ1-1; 9 nucleotides align to TRBD1. Germline V gives CDR1 SGDLS, CDR2 YYNGEE. J was trimmed by 5 bases and V by 3 bases; bases with no gene match: 5. This CDR3 spans 14 amino acids. The CDR3 nucleotides read TGTGCCAGCAGCGCACAGGGGGCCCAGACTGAAGCTTTCTTT. This sequence encodes CASSAQGAQTEAFF.

CDR3 coding DNA: TGTGCCAGCAGTCCCTGGTTGCTAGCGGGGGGGCTAGCTCGTACAGATACGCAGTATTTT. It translates to CASSPWLLAGGLARTDTQYF. This chain links TRBV27 with TRBJ2-3; 12 nucleotides line up with TRBD2. Trimming took 5 bases from V and 3 from J; bases not matched to a gene: 18. This CDR3 region has 20 residues. Germline V lookup: CDR1 MNHEY, CDR2 SMNVEV (reference sequence).

Here the CDR3 reads CASSAGQGSTEAFF. The DNA for the CDR3 is TGTGCCAGCAGCGCTGGACAGGGGAGCACTGAAGCTTTCTTT. The rearrangement uses TRBV9 and TRBJ1-1; 9 bases are a match to TRBD1. Germline lookup yields CDR1 SGDLS and CDR2 YYNGEE. V lost 3 bases to trimming and J lost 4 bases; unmatched junction nucleotides: 4. The CDR3 is 14 amino acids.

The rearrangement joins TRBV4-3 to TRBJ1-2, with D perhaps matching TRBD1 (6 bases). Trimming removed 1 base from V and 4 bases from J, with 16 bases in between. CDR3 size: 16 residues. In germline, CDR1 is LGHNA, CDR2 YSLEER. CDR3 in amino acids: CASSQGRGGLGYGYTF. The CDR3 bases are TGCGCCAGCAGCCAAGGTCGCGGGGGGCTGGGCTATGGCTACACCTTC.

V and J are TRBV9 and TRBJ1-1; D is uncertain. The CDR3 sequence is 13 residues long. V was shortened by 3 bases and J by 4 bases, with 10 bases between the two germline ends. Germline CDR1 SGDLS, CDR2 YYNGEE. In DNA, the CDR3 is TGTGCCAGCAGCGAGGGAGTGGGCACTGAAGCTTTCTTT. This encodes CASSEGVGTEAFF.

This clone appeared once. The chain combines TRBV9 with TRBJ1-1, with 8 positions matching TRBD1. The CDR3 spans 15 residues. The junction had 8 bases not matched to a gene; V was cut back by 2 bases and J by 5 bases. Germline-derived CDR1 and CDR2 are SGDLS and YYNGEE. The DNA of the CDR3 is TGTGCCAGCAGCGTGACAGGGGCTCGGGGGACTGAAGCTTTCTTT. Its protein is CASSVTGARGTEAFF.

The J gene is TRBJ2-3, the V gene TRBV15, with D maybe TRBD2 (5 bases). V shed 3 bases and J shed 6 bases, with 16 bases lying between them. CDR3 size: 15 residues. The germline V gene encodes CDR1 LNHNV and CDR2 YYDKDF (reference sequence). CDR3 residues: CATSRRVQPTDTQYF. CDR3 nucleotides: TGTGCCACCAGCAGGCGGGTCCAGCCAACGGATACGCAGTATTTT.

The gene calls are TRBV5-4 and TRBJ2-5, with 13 bases aligning to TRBD2. The V and J ends lost 4 bases and 1 base, in that order; junction bases with no gene match: 4. Germline V gene data show CDR1 as SGHNT and CDR2 as YYREEE (reference sequence). The CDR3 runs to 16 residues. For the CDR3, the DNA is TGTGCCAGCAGCCCCGGACTAGCGGGGGTCCAAGAGACCCAGTACTTC. Protein: CASSPGLAGVQETQYF. The full variable domain, completed using reference TRBV5-4 and TRBJ2-5, is ETGVTQSPTHLIKTRGQQVTLRCSSQSGHNTVSWYQQALGQGPQFIFQYYREEENGRGNFPPRFSGLQFPNYSSELNVNALELDDSALYLCASSPGLAGVQETQYFGPGTRLLVL.

The chain has TRBV28 and TRBJ1-2; no clear D gene. Germline values: CDR1 MDHEN, CDR2 SYDVKM. V was clipped by 5 bases and J by 7 bases, with 17 bases between them. CDR3 length: 14 amino acids. The CDR3 region is CASSLGRREVGYTF. CDR3 coding DNA: TGTGCCAGCAGTCTAGGACGGAGAGAGGTTGGCTACACCTTC.